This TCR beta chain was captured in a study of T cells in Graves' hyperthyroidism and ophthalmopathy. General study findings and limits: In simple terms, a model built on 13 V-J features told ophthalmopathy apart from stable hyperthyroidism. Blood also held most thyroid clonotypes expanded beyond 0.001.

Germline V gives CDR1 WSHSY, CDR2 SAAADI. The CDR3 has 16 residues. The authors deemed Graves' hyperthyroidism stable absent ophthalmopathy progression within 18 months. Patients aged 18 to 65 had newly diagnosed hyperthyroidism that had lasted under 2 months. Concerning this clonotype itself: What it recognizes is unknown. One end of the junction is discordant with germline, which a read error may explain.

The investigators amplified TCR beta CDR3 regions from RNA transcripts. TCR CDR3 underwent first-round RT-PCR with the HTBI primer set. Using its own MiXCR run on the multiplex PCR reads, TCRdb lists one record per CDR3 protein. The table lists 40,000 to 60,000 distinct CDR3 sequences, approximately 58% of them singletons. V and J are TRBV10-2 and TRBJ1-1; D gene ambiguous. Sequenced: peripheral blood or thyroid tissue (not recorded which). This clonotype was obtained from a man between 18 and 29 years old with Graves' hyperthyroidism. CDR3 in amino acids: CTSSVGQSLPNTEAFF. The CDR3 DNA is TGCACCAGCAGTGTAGGTCAGTCCCTACCAAACACTGAAGCTTTCTTT.